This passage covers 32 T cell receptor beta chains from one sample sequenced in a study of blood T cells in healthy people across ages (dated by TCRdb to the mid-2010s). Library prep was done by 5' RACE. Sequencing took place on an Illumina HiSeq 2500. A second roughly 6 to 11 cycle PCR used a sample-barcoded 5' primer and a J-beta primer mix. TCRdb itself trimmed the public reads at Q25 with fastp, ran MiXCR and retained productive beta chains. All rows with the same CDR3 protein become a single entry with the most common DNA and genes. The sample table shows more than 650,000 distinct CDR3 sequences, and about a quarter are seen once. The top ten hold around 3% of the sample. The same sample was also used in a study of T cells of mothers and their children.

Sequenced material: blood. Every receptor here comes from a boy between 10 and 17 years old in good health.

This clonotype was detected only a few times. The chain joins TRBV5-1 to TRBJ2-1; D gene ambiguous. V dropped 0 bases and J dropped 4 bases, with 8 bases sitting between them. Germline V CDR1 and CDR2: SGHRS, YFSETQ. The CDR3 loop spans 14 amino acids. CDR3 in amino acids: CASSLAYRYNEQFF. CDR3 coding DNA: TGCGCCAGCAGCTTGGCCTACCGATACAATGAGCAGTTCTTC.

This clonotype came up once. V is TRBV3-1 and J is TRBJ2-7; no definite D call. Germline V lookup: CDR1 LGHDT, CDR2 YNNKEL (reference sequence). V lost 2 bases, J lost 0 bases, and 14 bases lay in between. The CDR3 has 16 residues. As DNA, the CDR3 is TGTGCCAGCAGCCAATCTAACGACGGAAGCTCCTACGAGCAGTACTTC. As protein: CASSQSNDGSSYEQYF.

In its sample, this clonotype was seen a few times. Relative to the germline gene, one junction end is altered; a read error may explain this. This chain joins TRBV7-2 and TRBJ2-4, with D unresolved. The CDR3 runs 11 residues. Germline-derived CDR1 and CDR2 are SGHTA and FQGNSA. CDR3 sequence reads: CASSLNLQANF. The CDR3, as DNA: TGTGCCAGCAGCTTGAATCTTCAGGCGAACTTC.

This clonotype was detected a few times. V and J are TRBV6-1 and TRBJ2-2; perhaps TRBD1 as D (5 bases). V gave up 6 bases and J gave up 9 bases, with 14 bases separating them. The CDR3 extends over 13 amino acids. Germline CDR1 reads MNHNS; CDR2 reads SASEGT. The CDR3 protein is CASSRDAYWELFF. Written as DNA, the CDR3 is TGTGCCAGCAGCAGGGATGCTTATTGGGAGCTGTTTTTT.

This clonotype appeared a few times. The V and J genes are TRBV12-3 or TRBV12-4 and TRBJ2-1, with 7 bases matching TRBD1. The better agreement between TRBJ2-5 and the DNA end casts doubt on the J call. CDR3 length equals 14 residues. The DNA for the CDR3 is TGTGCCAGCAGTCTGCAATCGACAGGGGAGACCCAGTACTTC. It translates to CASSLQSTGETQYF.

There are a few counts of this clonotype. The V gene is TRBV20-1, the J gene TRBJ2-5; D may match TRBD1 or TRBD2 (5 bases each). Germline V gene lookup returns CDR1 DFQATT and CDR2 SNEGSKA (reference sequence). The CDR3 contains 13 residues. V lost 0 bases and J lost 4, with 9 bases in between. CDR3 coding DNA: TGCAGTGCTAGAGACTTGAGGGGAGAGACCCAGTACTTC. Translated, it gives CSARDLRGETQYF.

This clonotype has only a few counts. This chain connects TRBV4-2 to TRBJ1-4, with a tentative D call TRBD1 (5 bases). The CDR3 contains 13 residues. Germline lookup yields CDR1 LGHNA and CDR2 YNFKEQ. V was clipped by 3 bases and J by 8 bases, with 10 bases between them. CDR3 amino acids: CASSQDNGEKLFF. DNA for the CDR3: TGTGCCAGCAGCCAGGACAACGGAGAAAAACTGTTTTTT.

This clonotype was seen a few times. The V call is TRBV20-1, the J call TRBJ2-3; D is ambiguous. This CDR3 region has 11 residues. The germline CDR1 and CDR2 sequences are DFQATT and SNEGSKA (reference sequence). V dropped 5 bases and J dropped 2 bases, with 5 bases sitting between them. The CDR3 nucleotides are TGCAGTGCTGGAGTCACAGATACGCAGTATTTT. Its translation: CSAGVTDTQYF.

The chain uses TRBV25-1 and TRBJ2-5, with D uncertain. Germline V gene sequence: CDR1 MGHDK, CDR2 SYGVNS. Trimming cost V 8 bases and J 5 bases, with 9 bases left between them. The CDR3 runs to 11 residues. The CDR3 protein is CASGISETQYF. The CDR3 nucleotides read TGTGCCAGCGGAATTTCCGAGACCCAGTACTTC.

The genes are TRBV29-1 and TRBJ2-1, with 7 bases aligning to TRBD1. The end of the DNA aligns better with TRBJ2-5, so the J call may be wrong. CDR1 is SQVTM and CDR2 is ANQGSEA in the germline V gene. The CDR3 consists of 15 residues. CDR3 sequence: CSVEGYAGGQETQYF. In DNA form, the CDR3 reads TGCAGCGTTGAAGGTTACGCAGGGGGCCAAGAGACCCAGTACTTC.

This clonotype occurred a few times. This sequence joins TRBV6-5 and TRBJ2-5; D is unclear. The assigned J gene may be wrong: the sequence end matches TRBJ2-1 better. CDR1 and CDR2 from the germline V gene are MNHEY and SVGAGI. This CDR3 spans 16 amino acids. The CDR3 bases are TGTGCCAGCAGTTACTCAATGAGTATAAACTTGCGGGAGCAGTTCTTC. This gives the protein CASSYSMSINLREQFF.

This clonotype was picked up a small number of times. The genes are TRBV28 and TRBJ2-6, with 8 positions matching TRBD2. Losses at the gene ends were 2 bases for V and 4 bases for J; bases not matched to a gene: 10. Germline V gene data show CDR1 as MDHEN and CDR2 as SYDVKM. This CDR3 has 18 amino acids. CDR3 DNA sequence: TGTGCCAGCAGTTTAGCGGGGGGCGGCCCTAGGGGGGCCAACGTCCTGACTTTC. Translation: CASSLAGGGPRGANVLTF.

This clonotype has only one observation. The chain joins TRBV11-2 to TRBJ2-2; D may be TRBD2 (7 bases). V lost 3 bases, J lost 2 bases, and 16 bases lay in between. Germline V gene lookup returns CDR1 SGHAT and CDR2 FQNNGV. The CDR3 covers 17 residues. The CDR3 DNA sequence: TGTGCCAGCAGCTTTACTTATGCGGGGGCCAACACCGGGGAGCTGTTTTTT. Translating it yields CASSFTYAGANTGELFF. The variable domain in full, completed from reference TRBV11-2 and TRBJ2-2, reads EAGVAQSPRYKIIEKRQSVAFWCNPISGHATLYWYQQILGQGPKLLIQFQNNGVVDDSQLPKDRFSAERLKGVDSTLKIQPAKLEDSAVYLCASSFTYAGANTGELFFGEGSRLTVL.

The CDR3 loop is CASGSDDYGYTF. CDR3 DNA sequence: TGTGCCAGTGGGTCAGATGACTATGGCTACACCTTC. The rearrangement links TRBV11-2 to TRBJ1-2; D is unclear. Germline loops: CDR1 SGHAT, CDR2 FQNNGV. The CDR3 has 12 amino acids. The V end lost 9 bases, the J end lost 3 bases, and 11 bases lay between the germline ends.

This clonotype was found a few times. The CDR3 nucleotides read TGTGCTAGTGGTTTTTGGGGGCTAGGGGACACTGAAGCTTTCTTT. Its protein product is CASGFWGLGDTEAFF. The chain employs TRBV12-5 and TRBJ1-1; D perhaps matches TRBD1 (6 bases). The CDR3 runs to 15 residues. Germline lookup yields CDR1 LGHNT and CDR2 FRNRAP. The V end was cut by 3 bases, the J end by 3 bases, with 14 bases between.

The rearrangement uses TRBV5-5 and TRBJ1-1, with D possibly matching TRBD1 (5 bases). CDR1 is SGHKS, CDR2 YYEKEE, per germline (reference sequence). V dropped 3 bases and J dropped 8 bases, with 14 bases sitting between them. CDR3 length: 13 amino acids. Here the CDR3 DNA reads TGTGCCAGCAGCTCGCGAGCGGGACGAGAAGCTTTCTTT. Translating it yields CASSSRAGREAFF.

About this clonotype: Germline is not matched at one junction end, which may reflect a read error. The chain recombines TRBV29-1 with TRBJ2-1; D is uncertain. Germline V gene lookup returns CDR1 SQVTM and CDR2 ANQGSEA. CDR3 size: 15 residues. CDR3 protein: CSVAGEPVSYNEQLF. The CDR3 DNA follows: TGCAGCGTTGCCGGAGAGCCTGTCTCCTACAATGAGCAGCTCTTC.

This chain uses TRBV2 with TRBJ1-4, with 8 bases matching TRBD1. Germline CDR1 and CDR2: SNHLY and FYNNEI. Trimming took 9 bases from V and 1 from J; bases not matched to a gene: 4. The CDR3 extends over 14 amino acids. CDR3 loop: CARRQGRTNEKLFF. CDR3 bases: TGTGCCAGAAGACAGGGGAGAACTAATGAAAAACTGTTTTTT.

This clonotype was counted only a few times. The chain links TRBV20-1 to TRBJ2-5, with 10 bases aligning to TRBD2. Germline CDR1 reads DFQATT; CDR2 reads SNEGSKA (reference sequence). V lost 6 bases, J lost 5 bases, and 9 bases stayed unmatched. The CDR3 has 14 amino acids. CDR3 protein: CSASVASGGETQYF. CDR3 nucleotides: TGCAGTGCCTCGGTGGCTAGCGGGGGTGAGACCCAGTACTTC.

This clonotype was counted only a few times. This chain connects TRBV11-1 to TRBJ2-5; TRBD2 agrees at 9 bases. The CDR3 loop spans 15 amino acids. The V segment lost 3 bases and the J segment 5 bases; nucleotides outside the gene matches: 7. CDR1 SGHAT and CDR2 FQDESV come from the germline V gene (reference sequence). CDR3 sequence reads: CASSFGTSFGETQYF. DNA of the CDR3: TGTGCCAGCAGCTTCGGGACTAGCTTCGGGGAGACCCAGTACTTC.

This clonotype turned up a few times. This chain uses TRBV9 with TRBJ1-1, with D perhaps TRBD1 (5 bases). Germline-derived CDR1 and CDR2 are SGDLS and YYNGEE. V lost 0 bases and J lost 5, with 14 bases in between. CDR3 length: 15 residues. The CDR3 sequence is CASSVERGERTEAFF. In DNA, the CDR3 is TGTGCCAGCAGCGTAGAAAGGGGCGAACGGACTGAAGCTTTCTTT.

For the CDR3, the DNA is TGTGCCAGCAGTTTAAGGGGGGCAGAGAATGAGCAGTTCTTC. Protein product: CASSLRGAENEQFF. This chain joins TRBV27 and TRBJ2-1; D tentatively fits TRBD1 or TRBD2 (6 bases each). The CDR3 runs 14 residues. The V gene's germline CDR1 is MNHEY and CDR2 SMNVEV (reference sequence). Trimming removed 2 bases from V and 7 bases from J, with 12 bases in between.

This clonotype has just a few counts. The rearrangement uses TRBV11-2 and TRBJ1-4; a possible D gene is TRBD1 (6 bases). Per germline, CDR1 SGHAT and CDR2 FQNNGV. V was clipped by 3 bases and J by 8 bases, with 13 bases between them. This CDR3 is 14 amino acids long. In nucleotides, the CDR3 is TGTGCCAGCAGCTTCCGCAGGGGAGGCGAAAAACTGTTTTTT. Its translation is CASSFRRGGEKLFF.

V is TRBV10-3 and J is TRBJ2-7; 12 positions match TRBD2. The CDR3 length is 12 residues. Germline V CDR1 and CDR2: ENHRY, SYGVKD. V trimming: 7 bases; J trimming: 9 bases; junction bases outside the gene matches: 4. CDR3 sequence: CAITSGGESQYF. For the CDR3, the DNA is TGTGCCATCACTAGCGGGGGGGAGTCGCAGTACTTC.

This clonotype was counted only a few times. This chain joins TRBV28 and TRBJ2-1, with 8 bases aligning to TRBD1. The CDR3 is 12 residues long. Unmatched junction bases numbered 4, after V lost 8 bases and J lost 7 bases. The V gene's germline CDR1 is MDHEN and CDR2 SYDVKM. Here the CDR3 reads CASDTGGNEQFF. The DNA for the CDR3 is TGTGCCAGCGACACAGGGGGGAATGAGCAGTTCTTC.

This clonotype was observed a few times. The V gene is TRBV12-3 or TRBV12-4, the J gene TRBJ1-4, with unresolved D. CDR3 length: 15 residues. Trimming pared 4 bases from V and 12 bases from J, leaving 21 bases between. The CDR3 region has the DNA TGTGCCAGCAGTTCTGACCCGCGAGGCTCTGGAGAACTGTTTTTT. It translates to CASSSDPRGSGELFF.

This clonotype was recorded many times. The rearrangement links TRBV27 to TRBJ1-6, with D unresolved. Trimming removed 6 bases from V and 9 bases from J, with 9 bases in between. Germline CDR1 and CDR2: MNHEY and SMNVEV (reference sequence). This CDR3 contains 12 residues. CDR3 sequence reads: CASSPPGSPLHF. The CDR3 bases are TGTGCCAGCAGCCCCCCGGGTTCACCCCTCCACTTT.

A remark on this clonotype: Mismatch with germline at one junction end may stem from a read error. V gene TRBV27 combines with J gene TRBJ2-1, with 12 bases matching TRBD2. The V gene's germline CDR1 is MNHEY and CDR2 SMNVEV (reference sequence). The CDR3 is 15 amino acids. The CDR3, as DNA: TGTGCCAGTAGTTTAAGGACTAGCGGGGACGGAGAGCAGTTCTTC. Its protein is CASSLRTSGDGEQFF.

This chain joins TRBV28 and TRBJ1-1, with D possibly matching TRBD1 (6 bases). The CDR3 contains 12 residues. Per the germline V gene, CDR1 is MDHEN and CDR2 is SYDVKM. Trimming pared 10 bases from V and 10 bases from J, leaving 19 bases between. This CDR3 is CATSEGGMVAFF. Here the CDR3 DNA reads TGTGCCACCTCTGAGGGGGGCATGGTAGCTTTCTTT.

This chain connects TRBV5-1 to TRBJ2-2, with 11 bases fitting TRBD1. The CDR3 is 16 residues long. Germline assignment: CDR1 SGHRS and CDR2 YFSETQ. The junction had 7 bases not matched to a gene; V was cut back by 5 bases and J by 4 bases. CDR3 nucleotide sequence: TGCGCCAGCAGTTGGACAGGGGGCGCGATCACCGGGGAGCTGTTTTTT. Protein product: CASSWTGGAITGELFF.

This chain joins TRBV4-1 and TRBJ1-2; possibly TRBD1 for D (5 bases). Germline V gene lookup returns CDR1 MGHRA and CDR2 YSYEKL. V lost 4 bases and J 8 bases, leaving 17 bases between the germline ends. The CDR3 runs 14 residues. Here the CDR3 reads CASSPVGTARGYTF. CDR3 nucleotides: TGCGCCAGCAGCCCTGTCGGGACCGCTAGAGGCTACACCTTC.

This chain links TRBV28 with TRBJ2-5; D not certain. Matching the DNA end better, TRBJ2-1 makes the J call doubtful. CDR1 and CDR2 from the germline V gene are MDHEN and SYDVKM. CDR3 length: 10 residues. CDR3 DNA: TGTGCCAGCAGCGGGCGGGAGCAGTTCTTC. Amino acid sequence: CASSGREQFF.